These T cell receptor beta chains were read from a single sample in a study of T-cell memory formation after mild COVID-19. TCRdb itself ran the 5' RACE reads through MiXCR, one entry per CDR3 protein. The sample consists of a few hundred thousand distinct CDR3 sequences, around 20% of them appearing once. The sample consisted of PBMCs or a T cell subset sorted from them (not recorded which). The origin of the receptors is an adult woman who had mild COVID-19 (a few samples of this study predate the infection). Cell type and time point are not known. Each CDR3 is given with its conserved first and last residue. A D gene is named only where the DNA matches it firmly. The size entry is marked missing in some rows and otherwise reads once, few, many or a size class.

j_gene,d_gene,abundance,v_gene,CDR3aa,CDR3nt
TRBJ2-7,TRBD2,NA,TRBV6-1,CASSEASGGAYEQYF,TGTGCCAGCAGTGAAGCGAGCGGGGGGGCCTACGAGCAGTACTTC
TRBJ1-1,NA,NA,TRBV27,CASSSRDTPATNTEAFF,TGTGCCAGCAGTTCCCGGGACACCCCCGCTACGAACACTGAAGCTTTCTTT
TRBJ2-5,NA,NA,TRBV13,CASSPTRDLQETQYF,TGTGCCAGCAGCCCCACTCGGGACTTACAAGAGACCCAGTACTTC
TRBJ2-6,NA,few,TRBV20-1,CSARDVLRNSGANVLTF,TGCAGTGCTAGAGATGTGCTCAGGAACTCTGGGGCCAACGTCCTGACTTTC
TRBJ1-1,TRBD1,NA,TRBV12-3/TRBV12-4,CASSLNRLGTGGMNTEAFF,TGTGCCAGCAGTCTCAACAGATTGGGGACAGGGGGAATGAACACTGAAGCTTTCTTT
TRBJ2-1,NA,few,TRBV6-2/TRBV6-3,CASRHRGLFNEQFF,TGTGCCAGCAGGCACCGTGGGCTCTTTAATGAGCAGTTCTTC
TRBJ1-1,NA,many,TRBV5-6,CASSLYTEAFF,TGTGCCAGCAGTTTGTACACTGAAGCTTTCTTT
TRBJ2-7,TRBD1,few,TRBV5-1,CASSLLDRAVGEQYF,TGCGCCAGCAGCCTACTGGACAGGGCAGTAGGCGAGCAGTACTTC
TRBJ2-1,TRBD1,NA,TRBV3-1,CASSQEPTGGNEQFF,TGTGCCAGCAGCCAAGAGCCCACAGGGGGGAATGAGCAGTTCTTC
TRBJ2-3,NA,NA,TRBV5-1,CASSTGHVSTDTQYF,TGCGCCAGCAGTACGGGACATGTAAGCACAGATACGCAGTATTTT
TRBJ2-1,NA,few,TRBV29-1,CSVEQTEGGEQFF,TGCAGCGTTGAGCAGACGGAGGGGGGTGAGCAGTTCTTC
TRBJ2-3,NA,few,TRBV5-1,CASTPGLSTDTQYF,TGCGCCAGCACCCCAGGATTGAGCACAGATACGCAGTATTTT
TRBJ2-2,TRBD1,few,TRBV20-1,CSARDPGQGIGELFF,TGCAGTGCTAGAGACCCGGGACAGGGGATCGGGGAGCTGTTTTTT
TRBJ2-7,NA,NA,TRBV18,CASSVTRPKLPYEQYF,TGTGCCAGCTCAGTGACAAGGCCAAAACTCCCCTACGAGCAGTACTTC
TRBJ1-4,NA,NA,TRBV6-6,CASSAGTKQNEKLFF,TGTGCCAGCAGTGCCGGGACAAAGCAAAATGAAAAACTGTTTTTT
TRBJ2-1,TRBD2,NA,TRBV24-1,CATSDLTGPVTSGIYNEQFF,TGTGCCACCAGTGATTTGACAGGGCCGGTGACTAGCGGGATCTACAATGAGCAGTTCTTC
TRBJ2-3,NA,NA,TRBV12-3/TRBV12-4,CDSSLGGGVTDTQYF,TGTGACAGCAGTTTAGGAGGGGGCGTCACAGATACGCAGTATTTT
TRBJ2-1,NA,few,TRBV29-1,CSVEGFAGNNEQFF,TGCAGCGTTGAAGGTTTCGCGGGAAACAATGAGCAGTTCTTC
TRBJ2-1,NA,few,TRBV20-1,CSAGGWAPSYNEQFF,TGCAGTGCTGGGGGTTGGGCTCCGTCCTACAATGAGCAGTTCTTC
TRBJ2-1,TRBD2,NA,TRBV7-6,CASSRGLAGGPLYNEQFF,TGTGCCAGCAGCCGTGGACTAGCGGGAGGGCCCCTCTACAATGAGCAGTTCTTC
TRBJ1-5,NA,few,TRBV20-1,CSASRDFNQPQHF,TGCAGTGCTTCTCGGGACTTTAATCAGCCCCAGCATTTT
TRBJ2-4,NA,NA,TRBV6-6,CASSYMEAKNIQYF,TGTGCCAGCAGTTACATGGAAGCCAAAAACATTCAGTACTTC
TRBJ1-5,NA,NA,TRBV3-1,CASSQSASQGSNQPQHF,TGTGCCAGCAGCCAATCGGCTTCACAGGGTAGCAATCAGCCCCAGCATTTT
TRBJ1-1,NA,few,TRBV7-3,CASSPTYGTNHEAFF,TGTGCCAGCAGCCCCACATATGGGACAAACCATGAAGCTTTCTTT
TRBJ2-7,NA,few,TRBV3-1,CASSSSISYEQYF,TGTGCCAGCAGCTCCTCTATCTCCTACGAGCAGTACTTC
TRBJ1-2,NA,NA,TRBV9,CASSEGGIWGYTF,TGTGCCAGCAGCGAAGGGGGAATCTGGGGCTACACCTTC
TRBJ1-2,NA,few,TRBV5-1,CASSDDNLGGYTF,TGCGCCAGCAGCGATGATAACCTGGGTGGCTACACCTTC
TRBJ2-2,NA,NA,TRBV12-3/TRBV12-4,CASSLGPLYTGELFF,TGTGCCAGCAGCCTCGGCCCCTTGTACACCGGGGAGCTGTTTTTT
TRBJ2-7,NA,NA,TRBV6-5,CASSYTGADANYEQYF,TGTGCCAGCAGTTACACGGGGGCGGATGCTAACTACGAGCAGTACTTC
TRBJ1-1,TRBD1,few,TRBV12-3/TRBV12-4,CASSKQGRTEAFF,TGTGCCAGCAGTAAACAGGGGAGGACTGAAGCTTTCTTT
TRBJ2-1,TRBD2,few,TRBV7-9,CASSLISGSSHNEQFF,TGTGCCAGCAGTCTCATTAGCGGGAGTTCCCACAATGAGCAGTTCTTC
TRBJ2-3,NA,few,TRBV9,CASSVVGGRLDF,TGTGCCAGCAGCGTAGTGGGCGGCCGCCTGGATTTT
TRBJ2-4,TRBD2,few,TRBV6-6,CASSDPGTSGDLAKNIQYF,TGTGCCAGCAGTGACCCCGGGACTAGCGGGGACCTAGCCAAAAACATTCAGTACTTC
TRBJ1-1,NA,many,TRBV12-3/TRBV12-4,CASSLGNTEAFF,TGTGCCAGCAGTTTAGGGAACACTGAAGCTTTCTTT
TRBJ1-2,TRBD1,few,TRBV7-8,CASSLSAEGALGYTF,TGTGCCAGCAGCTTATCTGCCGAGGGGGCGTTGGGCTACACCTTC
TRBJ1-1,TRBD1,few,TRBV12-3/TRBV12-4,CASSPRQGRNTEAFF,TGTGCCAGCAGTCCTCGACAGGGCCGGAACACTGAAGCTTTCTTT
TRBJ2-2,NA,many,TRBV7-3,CASSYGLNTGELFF,TGTGCCAGCAGCTACGGACTAAACACCGGGGAGCTGTTTTTT